This TCR beta chain was sequenced for a study of tumor-infiltrating lymphocytes in primary liver carcinoma. Study in general: Stage T1-T3 N0M0 tumors measured roughly 4.2 to 10 cm at most.

The source material, about 19-30 mg of unsorted bulk tissue, was used to co-extract RNA and DNA. To note about this clonotype: No conserved phenylalanine or tryptophan is present at the end of the CDR3, so a read error is the likely explanation.

With around 450 ng total RNA as template and a constant-region primer, TCR beta cDNA was made. Each TCR beta library was derived from three nested multiplex PCR rounds that employed slightly modified ARM-PCR. A C-beta reverse primer was combined with TRBV1-TRBV30 forward primers in the first two PCR rounds, and each round had approximately 9 cycles. TCRdb re-analysed the multiplex PCR reads in MiXCR, keeping a single row per CDR3 protein. The profile shows about 29,000 distinct CDR3 sequences, about 79% of them singletons. Germline V lookup: CDR1 SGHAT, CDR2 FQNNGV. This CDR3 is 15 amino acids long. This TCR was recovered from a man in his forties with primary liver carcinoma and hepatitis B virus infection. The sequencing input was liver tumor tissue from sampling region 5. Subset of the sample: tumor region T5, tumor centre. V is TRBV11-2 and J is TRBJ2-7; D perhaps matches TRBD1 (6 bases). The DNA for the CDR3 is TGTGCAAGCAGCCAAGGGACATGGAGAACCTACGAGCAGTACTCC. Protein sequence: CASSQGTWRTYEQYS.